One sample yielded the 28 T cell receptor beta chains listed below, sequenced in a study of radiotherapy plus CTLA-4 blockade in lung cancer. Measured with immunoSEQ multiplex PCR; TCRdb has only the in-frame clones, and not every one. The sample includes 55,000 to 85,000 clones, approximately 76% of them seen just once. Material: peripheral blood, obtained from a patient treated with radiotherapy plus ipilimumab. The receptor set was obtained from a human donor with non-small cell lung cancer whose response to radiotherapy plus ipilimumab could not be evaluated. Some clones in this sample may be carry-over from other donors' samples.

In nucleotides, the CDR3 is TGTGCCAGCAGTTTCCTTACTAACACTGAAGCTTTCTTT. Amino acid sequence: CASSFLTNTEAFF. V and J are TRBV28 and TRBJ1-1, with D uncertain. V lost 3 bases and J 2 bases, leaving 7 bases between the germline ends. The CDR3 consists of 13 residues. CDR1 and CDR2 (germline): MDHEN, SYDVKM.

In DNA form, the CDR3 reads TGTGCCAGCAGTCCCTGGACAGGGTCCAATCAGCCCCAGCATTTT. It is translated as CASSPWTGSNQPQHF. The chain is built from TRBV6-1 and TRBJ1-5; 8 nucleotides align to TRBD1. Losses at the gene ends were 5 bases for V and 3 bases for J; bases not matched to a gene: 6. Germline-derived CDR1 and CDR2 are MNHNS and SASEGT. The CDR3 is made up of 15 amino acids.

The chain couples TRBV27 to TRBJ1-6; D may be TRBD1 (6 bases). Germline values: CDR1 MNHEY, CDR2 SMNVEV (reference sequence). V was pared by 5 bases and J by 8 bases, with 13 bases between. The CDR3 covers 14 residues. The CDR3 DNA reads as TGTGCCAGCAGTCTGGACAGCAGGTATTCACCCCTCCACTTT. It encodes CASSLDSRYSPLHF.

The chain uses TRBV18 and TRBJ2-1, with 12 bases fitting TRBD2. Germline trimming cut 1 base from V and 8 bases from J; bases unmatched to any gene: 3. The CDR3 is 15 amino acids. CDR1 and CDR2 from the germline V gene are KGHSH and LQKENI. The CDR3 sequence is CASSPRTSGADEQFF. The CDR3 region has the DNA TGTGCCAGCTCACCACGGACTAGCGGGGCGGATGAGCAGTTCTTC.

The chain recombines TRBV25-1 with TRBJ2-5; 8 nucleotides match TRBD2. CDR3 length: 14 residues. Germline CDR1 MGHDK, CDR2 SYGVNS. With 5 bases clipped from V and 2 bases from J, the junction kept 4 bases outside the gene matches. CDR3: CASSQRGGQETQYF. The CDR3 DNA sequence: TGTGCCAGCAGTCAACGGGGGGGACAAGAGACCCAGTACTTC.

The V and J genes are TRBV5-1 and TRBJ2-1; 9 bases are shared with TRBD2. Germline CDR1 SGHRS, CDR2 YFSETQ. V trimming: 5 bases; J trimming: 7 bases; junction bases outside the gene matches: 16. The CDR3 is 17 residues long. The CDR3 DNA sequence: TGCGCCAGCAGTGGTCTTACTCGCGGGGGGGCCGGGAATGAGCAGTTCTTC. It translates to CASSGLTRGGAGNEQFF.

The chain is built from TRBV11-1 and TRBJ1-2; TRBD1 agrees at 7 bases. V lost 5 bases to trimming and J lost 6 bases; unmatched junction nucleotides: 9. The germline V gene encodes CDR1 SGHAT and CDR2 FQDESV (reference sequence). The length of the CDR3 is 14 residues. The CDR3 nucleotides read TGTGCCAGCAGCCCGCAGACAGGGAATCATGGCTACACCTTC. This gives the protein CASSPQTGNHGYTF.

The V call is TRBV7-8, the J call TRBJ1-5; D ambiguous. The V end lost 0 bases, the J end lost 3 bases, and 9 bases lay between the germline ends. The CDR3 covers 15 residues. Germline CDR1 and CDR2: SGHVS and FQNEAQ. Here the CDR3 DNA reads TGTGCCAGCAGCTTAGCAACTGGGCTCAATCAGCCCCAGCATTTT. Translated, it gives CASSLATGLNQPQHF.

The chain joins TRBV1 to TRBJ2-7; the D segment call TRBD2 is taken from the table without a DNA check. TRBV1 is a pseudogene locus. This CDR3 has 12 amino acids. The CDR3 DNA is TGCACCAGCAGCCTAGCTCTCCCCGAGCAGTACTTC. Amino acid sequence: CTSSLALPEQYF.

This chain links TRBV7-2 with TRBJ1-1; D call uncertain. Trimming took off 1 base at V and 3 bases at J, with 12 bases between the two ends. This CDR3 has 15 amino acids. Germline CDR1 and CDR2: SGHTA and FQGNSA. The CDR3 reads CASSLGPLGDTEAFF. The DNA for the CDR3 is TGTGCCAGCAGCTTAGGTCCGCTCGGGGACACTGAAGCTTTCTTT.

The rearrangement uses TRBV4-2 and TRBJ2-2, with 11 bases identical to TRBD1. V was pared by 4 bases and J by 6 bases, with 7 bases of the junction left unmatched. The CDR3 spans 16 residues. The germline V gene has CDR1 LGHNA and CDR2 YNFKEQ. The CDR3, as DNA: TGTGCCAGCAGCCGACCGGGACAGGGGGGCGCCGGGGAGCTGTTTTTT. It is translated as CASSRPGQGGAGELFF.

In regard to this clone: Other DNA sequences in this specimen translate into the identical CDR3. V and J are TRBV5-4 and TRBJ2-7; tentative D call: TRBD1 (5 bases). V lost 0 bases and J lost 6, with 13 bases in between. The germline V gene encodes CDR1 SGHNT and CDR2 YYREEE (reference sequence). This CDR3 has 14 amino acids. The CDR3 region is CASSLAQGRREQYF. In nucleotides, the CDR3 is TGTGCCAGCAGCTTGGCGCAGGGAAGGCGCGAGCAGTACTTC.

This rearrangement joins TRBV5-4 to TRBJ1-6; D remains unclear. Trimming removed 2 bases from V and 9 bases from J, with 12 bases in between. The V gene's germline CDR1 is SGHNT and CDR2 YYREEE (reference sequence). The CDR3 covers 14 residues. The CDR3 is CASSLWQSSSPLHF. CDR3 DNA: TGTGCCAGCAGCTTATGGCAGTCCAGTTCACCCCTCCACTTT.

V is TRBV27 and J is TRBJ1-1; perhaps TRBD1 as D (5 bases). CDR3 length equals 15 residues. V was trimmed by 2 bases and J by 1 base, leaving 11 bases between them. The V gene's germline CDR1 is MNHEY and CDR2 SMNVEV (reference sequence). The DNA for the CDR3 is TGTGCCAGCAGTTTAGGGCGGGGACGGAACACTGAAGCTTTCTTT. Amino acid sequence: CASSLGRGRNTEAFF.

The V call is TRBV5-4, the J call TRBJ1-3, with D tentatively TRBD1 (6 bases). V shed 4 bases and J shed 2 bases, with 19 bases lying between them. This CDR3 spans 17 amino acids. CDR1 and CDR2 (germline): SGHNT, YYREEE (reference sequence). Here the CDR3 DNA reads TGTGCCAGCAGCCTAGGGGGATCGGGGGGGGCTGGAAACACCATATATTTT. It encodes CASSLGGSGGAGNTIYF.

This clone was observed a handful of times. The V and J genes are TRBV6-5 and TRBJ2-7, with TRBD2 matching 8 bases. Looked up from germline, CDR1 is MNHEY and CDR2 is SVGAGI. This CDR3 comprises 15 residues. V trimming: 2 bases; J trimming: 3 bases; junction bases outside the gene matches: 6. This CDR3 is CASSYRRGGHYEQYF. The DNA for the CDR3 is TGTGCCAGCAGTTACCGTCGGGGGGGGCACTACGAGCAGTACTTC.

This clone was detected only a few times. The chain employs TRBV2 and TRBJ2-1; 7 bases are shared with TRBD2. The length of the CDR3 is 16 residues. Germline V gene data show CDR1 as SNHLY and CDR2 as FYNNEI. J gave up 7 bases and V 2 bases, and 11 bases lay outside the gene matches. The DNA for the CDR3 is TGTGCCAGCAGTGAATCCCCCGAGGGAGGGCTTAATGAGCAGTTCTTC. Its translation is CASSESPEGGLNEQFF.

This rearrangement joins TRBV6-5 to TRBJ2-7; the match to TRBD1 covers 10 bases. Trimming cost V 6 bases and J 5 bases; bases outside gene matches: 10. The length of the CDR3 is 15 residues. The V gene's germline CDR1 is MNHEY and CDR2 SVGAGI. The CDR3, as DNA: TGTGCCAGCAGCCTCGGGACAGGGGATATCCACGAGCAGTACTTC. This translates into CASSLGTGDIHEQYF.

The rearrangement links TRBV9 to TRBJ2-1; D not certain. V lost 0 bases to trimming and J lost 10 bases, with 11 bases between them. The CDR3 runs 13 residues. Germline V CDR1 and CDR2: SGDLS, YYNGEE. The CDR3 reads CASSVEPNSEQFF. CDR3 nucleotides: TGTGCCAGCAGCGTAGAGCCCAACTCAGAGCAGTTCTTC. Complete variable domain (other parts from reference TRBV9 and TRBJ2-1): DSGVTQTPKHLITATGQRVTLRCSPRSGDLSVYWYQQSLDQGLQFLIQYYNGEERAKGNILERFSAQQFPDLHSELNLSSLELGDSALYFCASSVEPNSEQFFGPGTRLTVL.

This chain uses TRBV28 with TRBJ1-5; 10 bases fit TRBD1. The junction had 7 bases not matched to a gene; V was cut back by 7 bases and J by 7 bases. This CDR3 comprises 14 residues. CDR1 and CDR2 from the germline V gene are MDHEN and SYDVKM. The DNA for the CDR3 is TGTGCCAGCATCGGGACAGGGGTAAACCAGCCCCAGCATTTT. It encodes CASIGTGVNQPQHF.

This chain joins TRBV15 and TRBJ2-7; 7 bases are shared with TRBD2. Germline V gene sequence: CDR1 LNHNV, CDR2 YYDKDF (reference sequence). The junction had 14 bases not matched to a gene; V was cut back by 1 base and J by 5 bases. There are 17 residues in the CDR3. The CDR3 nucleotides are TGTGCCACCAGCAGAGTAGTCCCCCCCCTAGCGGCCAACGAGCAGTACTTC. As protein: CATSRVVPPLAANEQYF.

J is TRBJ2-3 and V is TRBV6-1, with TRBD2 matching over 7 bases. Germline V gene data show CDR1 as MNHNS and CDR2 as SASEGT. CDR3 length: 16 amino acids. V lost 0 bases to trimming and J lost 1 base; unmatched junction nucleotides: 4. CDR3 DNA: TGTGCCAGCAGTGAAGCGGGAGGGGTGGGCACAGATACGCAGTATTTT. Translated, it gives CASSEAGGVGTDTQYF.

V gene TRBV20-1 combines with J gene TRBJ1-2; TRBD1 might be the D (5 bases). CDR3 length: 11 amino acids. Trimming stripped 6 bases from V and 5 bases from J, with 10 bases between. Germline loops: CDR1 DFQATT, CDR2 SNEGSKA (reference sequence). The CDR3 region is CSAGEGYGYTF. The CDR3 DNA reads TGCAGTGCAGGGGAAGGTTATGGCTACACCTTC.

The chain employs TRBV7-9 and TRBJ2-3; 10 bases match TRBD1. V was pared by 3 bases and J by 3 bases, with 6 bases of the junction left unmatched. CDR1 and CDR2 from the germline V gene are SEHNR and FQNEAQ (reference sequence). This CDR3 has 16 amino acids. CDR3 nucleotides: TGTGCCAGCAGCTTTCTGCCGGGACAGGGGACAGATACGCAGTATTTT. It yields the protein CASSFLPGQGTDTQYF.

The chain joins TRBV13 to TRBJ2-7; TRBD1 matches at 7 bases. The CDR3 has 13 residues. Germline values: CDR1 PRHDT, CDR2 FYEKMQ (reference sequence). V trimming: 5 bases; J trimming: 6 bases; junction bases outside the gene matches: 7. This chain's CDR3 is CASSVYRGSEQYF. As DNA, the CDR3 is TGTGCCAGCAGCGTCTACAGGGGCAGCGAGCAGTACTTC.

DNA for the CDR3: TGTGCCAGCAGCTTAGAGAGGCTTTCACCCCTCCACTTT. Protein product: CASSLERLSPLHF. V is TRBV7-2 and J is TRBJ1-6; D not certain. Germline V lookup: CDR1 SGHTA, CDR2 FQGNSA. V lost 1 base to trimming and J lost 9 bases, with 7 bases between them. This CDR3 is 13 amino acids long.

The J gene is TRBJ2-2, the V gene TRBV7-2, with TRBD1 matching 8 bases. Germline CDR1 and CDR2: SGHTA and FQGNSA. This CDR3 is 18 amino acids long. With V trimmed by 5 bases and J by 7 bases, 18 bases remained unmatched. CDR3 region: CASSPLSGQGSWVGELFF. The CDR3 DNA is TGTGCCAGCAGCCCGCTGAGCGGACAGGGCTCTTGGGTCGGGGAGCTGTTTTTT.

V and J are TRBV7-8 and TRBJ2-2; 8 bases align to TRBD2. Trimming took 5 bases from V and 8 from J; bases not matched to a gene: 10. Germline V lookup: CDR1 SGHVS, CDR2 FQNEAQ. This CDR3 comprises 15 residues. The CDR3 sequence: CASSLTSGRNGELFF. In nucleotides, the CDR3 is TGTGCCAGCAGCCTCACTAGCGGCAGAAATGGGGAGCTGTTTTTT.